The clone carrying this T cell receptor beta chain showed up just once. Germline CDR1 is GTSNPN and CDR2 is SVGIG (reference sequence). J gave up 4 bases and V 8 bases, and 8 bases lay outside the gene matches. The CDR3 extends over 13 amino acids. The data were obtained in a study of T-cell reconstitution after alpha-beta-depleted transplantation in children. The TCRbeta library was prepared with unique molecular identifiers. Each CDR3 protein gets one entry after TCRdb re-called the PCR reads with MiXCR. Among 130,000 to 150,000 distinct CDR3 sequences listed, about 8.8% were seen once. This clonotype was sampled from a female patient aged 2 to 10 who had a stem cell transplant for congenital amegakaryocytic thrombocytopenia, so the T cells may come from the graft donor. Sequencing was performed on PBMCs, mostly from graft donor cells, taken 180 days after TCRalphabeta/CD19-depleted stem cell transplant. V is TRBV30 and J is TRBJ1-2; 9 positions agree with TRBD1. CDR3 in DNA: TGTGCCGGGCGACGGGACAGGGTCTATGGCTACACCTTC. Amino acid sequence: CAGRRDRVYGYTF.